This TCR beta chain was identified in a study of cytomegalovirus exposure and HLA in healthy donors. Germline V lookup: CDR1 SNHLY, CDR2 FYNNEI. CDR3 length: 19 amino acids. Unmatched junction bases numbered 15, after V lost 3 bases and J lost 1 base. Remarks on this clone: Its antigen is not identified.

The study, taken as a whole, reports: Subsequent analysis revealed that first-cohort TCR clusters tended to co-occur in the approximately 120 validation repertoires. Most TCR sequences were seen very rarely across donors, but some public TCRs occurred in many. It was reportedly the case that the classifier diagnosed cytomegalovirus status with high specificity and sensitivity. There were 150 or so TCR beta chains listed as cytomegalovirus-associated.

TCRdb keeps only in-frame clones here, not all; method: immunoSEQ multiplex PCR. The data show about 280,000 clones, around 89% seen once. The chain employs TRBV2 and TRBJ2-7; 10 bases match TRBD2. This sequence originates from a woman younger than 35 in good health and CMV-seronegative. The sequenced material came from PBMCs. The CDR3 DNA follows: TGTGCCAGCAGTGATTTAGCGGGAGGCCACTCTCTATATTCCTACGAGCAGTACTTC. This encodes CASSDLAGGHSLYSYEQYF.